This TCR beta chain stems from a study of blood T cell repertoires in COVID-19. Looking at the study overall: PBMCs, B-cell-depleted T cells, or T cells provided the cDNA or gDNA that made up the material.

J lost 2 bases, V lost 8 bases, and 6 bases had no gene match. The CDR3 extends over 15 amino acids. Germline V gene lookup returns CDR1 MNHEY and CDR2 SVGAGI. In the authors' methods: By means of reference gene primer amplification, nucleated cell counts were estimated. Only in-frame clones appear in the TCRdb table, and some are missing; sequencing was by immunoSEQ multiplex PCR. V and J calls and clone size are copied from that table; D and trimming were computed from the DNA. The sample records around 250,000 clones, about 86% being singletons. The specimen was peripheral blood. This clonotype originated in a man in his fifties with active or convalescent COVID-19. The chain links TRBV6-5 to TRBJ2-3, with 11 bases lining up with TRBD1. The CDR3 sequence is CASRPGQGATDTQYF. In DNA, the CDR3 is TGTGCCAGCCGACCTGGACAGGGGGCCACAGATACGCAGTATTTT.